The clone carrying this TCR beta chain was recorded at least ten times. These data are taken from a study of breast tumors, draining lymph nodes, adjacent tissues. The lymph nodes were axillary draining lymph nodes from breast cancer patients. V was shortened by 4 bases and J by 1 base, with 26 bases between the two germline ends. The CDR3 has 18 residues. Germline CDR1 is DFQATT and CDR2 is SNEGSKA (reference sequence). TCRdb ran MiXCR on the multiplex PCR reads and lists one entry per CDR3 protein. The data hold about 130,000 distinct CDR3 sequences, with 20% to 25% observed a single time. This sequence was found in a female donor with breast cancer. Some clones in this sample may be carry-over from other donors' samples. Sequenced: axillary lymph node tissue. The gene calls are TRBV20-1 and TRBJ2-7, with D perhaps being TRBD1 or TRBD2 (6 bases each). The CDR3 protein is CSATDVTGRDSVSYEQYF. CDR3 sequence (DNA): TGCAGTGCTACAGACGTAACAGGGCGGGATTCGGTATCCTACGAGCAGTACTTC.